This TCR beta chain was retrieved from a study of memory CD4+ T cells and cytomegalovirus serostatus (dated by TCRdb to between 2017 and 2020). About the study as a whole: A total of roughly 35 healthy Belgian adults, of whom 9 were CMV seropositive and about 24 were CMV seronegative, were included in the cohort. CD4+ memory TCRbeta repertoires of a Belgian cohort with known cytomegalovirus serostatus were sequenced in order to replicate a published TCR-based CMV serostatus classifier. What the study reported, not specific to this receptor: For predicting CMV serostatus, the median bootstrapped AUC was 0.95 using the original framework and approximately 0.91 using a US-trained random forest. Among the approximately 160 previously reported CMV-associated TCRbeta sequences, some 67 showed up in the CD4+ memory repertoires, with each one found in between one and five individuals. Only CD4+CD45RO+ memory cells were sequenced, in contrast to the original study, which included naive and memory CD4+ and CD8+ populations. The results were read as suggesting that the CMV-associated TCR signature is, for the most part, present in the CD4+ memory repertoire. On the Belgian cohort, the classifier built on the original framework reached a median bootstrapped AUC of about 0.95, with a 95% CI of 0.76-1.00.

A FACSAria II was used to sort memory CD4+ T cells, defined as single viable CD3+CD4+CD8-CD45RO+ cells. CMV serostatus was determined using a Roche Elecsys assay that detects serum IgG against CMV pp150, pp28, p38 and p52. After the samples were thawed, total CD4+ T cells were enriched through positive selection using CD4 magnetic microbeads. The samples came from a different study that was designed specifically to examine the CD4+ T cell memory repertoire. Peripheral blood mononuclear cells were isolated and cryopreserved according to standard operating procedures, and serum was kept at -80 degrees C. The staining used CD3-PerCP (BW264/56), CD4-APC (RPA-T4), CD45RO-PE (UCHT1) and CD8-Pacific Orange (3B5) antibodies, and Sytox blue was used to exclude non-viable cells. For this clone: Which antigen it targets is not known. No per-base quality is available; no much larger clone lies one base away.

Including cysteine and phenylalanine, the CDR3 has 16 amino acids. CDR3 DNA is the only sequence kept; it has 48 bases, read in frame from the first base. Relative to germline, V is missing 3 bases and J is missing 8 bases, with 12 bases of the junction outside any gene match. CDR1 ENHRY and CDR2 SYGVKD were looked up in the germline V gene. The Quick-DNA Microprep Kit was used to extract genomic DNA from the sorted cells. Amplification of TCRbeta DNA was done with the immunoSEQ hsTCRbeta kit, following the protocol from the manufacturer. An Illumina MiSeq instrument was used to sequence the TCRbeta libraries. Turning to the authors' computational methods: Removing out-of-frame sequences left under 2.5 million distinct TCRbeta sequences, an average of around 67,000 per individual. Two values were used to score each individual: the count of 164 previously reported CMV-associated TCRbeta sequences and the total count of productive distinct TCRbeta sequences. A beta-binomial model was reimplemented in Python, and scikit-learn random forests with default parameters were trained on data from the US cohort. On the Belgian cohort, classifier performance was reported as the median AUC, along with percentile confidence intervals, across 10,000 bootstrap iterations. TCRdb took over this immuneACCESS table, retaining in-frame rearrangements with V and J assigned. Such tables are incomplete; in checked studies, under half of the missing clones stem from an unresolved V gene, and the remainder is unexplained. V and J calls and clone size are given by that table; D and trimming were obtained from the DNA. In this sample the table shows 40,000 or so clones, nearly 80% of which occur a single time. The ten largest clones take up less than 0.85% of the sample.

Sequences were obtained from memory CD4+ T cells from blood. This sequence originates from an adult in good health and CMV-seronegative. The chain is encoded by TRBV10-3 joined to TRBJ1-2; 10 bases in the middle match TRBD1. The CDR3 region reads CAISDSSRQGARGYTF. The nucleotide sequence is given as TGTGCCATCAGTGATTCTTCGAGACAGGGGGCGCGGGGCTACACCTTC.